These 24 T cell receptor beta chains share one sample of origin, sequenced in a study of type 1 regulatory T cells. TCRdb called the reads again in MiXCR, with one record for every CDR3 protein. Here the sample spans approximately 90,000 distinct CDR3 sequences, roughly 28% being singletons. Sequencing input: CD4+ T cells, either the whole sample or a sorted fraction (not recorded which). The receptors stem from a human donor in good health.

In DNA form, the CDR3 reads TGTGCCAGCAGCTTAGATCTGTCCCGAGAGCAGTTCTTC. This encodes CASSLDLSREQFF. V gene TRBV11-2 combines with J gene TRBJ2-1; D is unclear. This CDR3 is built from 13 residues. V dropped 0 bases and J dropped 10 bases, with 10 bases sitting between them. Germline values: CDR1 SGHAT, CDR2 FQNNGV.

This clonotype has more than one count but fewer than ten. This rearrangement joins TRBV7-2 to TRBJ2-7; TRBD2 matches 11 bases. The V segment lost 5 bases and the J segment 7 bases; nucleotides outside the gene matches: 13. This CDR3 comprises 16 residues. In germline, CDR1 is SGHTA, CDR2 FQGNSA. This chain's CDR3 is CASSQATSGIWREQYF. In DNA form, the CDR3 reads TGTGCCAGCAGCCAAGCGACTAGCGGGATATGGAGGGAGCAGTACTTC.

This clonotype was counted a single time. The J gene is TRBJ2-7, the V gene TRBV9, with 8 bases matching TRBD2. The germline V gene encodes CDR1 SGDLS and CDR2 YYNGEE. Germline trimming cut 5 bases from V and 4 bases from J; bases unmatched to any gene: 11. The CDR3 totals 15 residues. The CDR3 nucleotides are TGTGCCAGCAGAGAAAGCGGGAGAAGCTCTTACGAGCAGTACTTC. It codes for CASRESGRSSYEQYF. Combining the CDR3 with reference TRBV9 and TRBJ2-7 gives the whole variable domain DSGVTQTPKHLITATGQRVTLRCSPRSGDLSVYWYQQSLDQGLQFLIQYYNGEERAKGNILERFSAQQFPDLHSELNLSSLELGDSALYFCASRESGRSSYEQYFGPGTRLTVT.

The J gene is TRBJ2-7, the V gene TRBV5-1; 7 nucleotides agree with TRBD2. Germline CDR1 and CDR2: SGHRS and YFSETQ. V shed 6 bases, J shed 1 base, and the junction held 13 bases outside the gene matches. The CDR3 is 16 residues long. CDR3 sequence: CASTPLGSGKSYEQYF. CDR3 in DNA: TGCGCCAGCACTCCGCTTGGGAGCGGGAAATCCTACGAGCAGTACTTC.

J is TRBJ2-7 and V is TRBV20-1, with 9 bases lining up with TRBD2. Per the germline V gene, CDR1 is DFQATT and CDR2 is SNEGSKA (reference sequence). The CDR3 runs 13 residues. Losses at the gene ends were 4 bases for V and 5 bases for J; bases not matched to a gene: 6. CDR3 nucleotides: TGCAGTGCTAAGCCGACTAGCGGTAACGAGCAGTACTTC. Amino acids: CSAKPTSGNEQYF.

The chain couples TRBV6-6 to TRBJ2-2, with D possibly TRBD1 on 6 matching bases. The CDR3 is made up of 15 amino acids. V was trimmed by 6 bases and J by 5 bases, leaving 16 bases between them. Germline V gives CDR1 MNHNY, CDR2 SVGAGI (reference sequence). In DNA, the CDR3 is TGTGCCAGCAGAGCACAGGGTGCTGGTACCGGGGAGCTGTTTTTT. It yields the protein CASRAQGAGTGELFF.

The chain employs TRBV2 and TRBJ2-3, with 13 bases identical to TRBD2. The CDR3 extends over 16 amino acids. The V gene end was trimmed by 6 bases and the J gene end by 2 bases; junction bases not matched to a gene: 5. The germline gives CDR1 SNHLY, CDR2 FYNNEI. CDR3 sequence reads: CASSPGLAGPTDTQYF. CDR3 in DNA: TGTGCCAGCAGCCCGGGACTAGCGGGGCCCACAGATACGCAGTATTTT.

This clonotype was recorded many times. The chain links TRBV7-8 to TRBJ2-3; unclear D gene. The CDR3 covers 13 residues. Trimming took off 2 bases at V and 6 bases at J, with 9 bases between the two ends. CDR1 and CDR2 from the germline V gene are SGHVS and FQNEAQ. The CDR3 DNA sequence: TGTGCCAGCAGCTTATCTTTAGGGGATACGCAGTATTTT. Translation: CASSLSLGDTQYF.

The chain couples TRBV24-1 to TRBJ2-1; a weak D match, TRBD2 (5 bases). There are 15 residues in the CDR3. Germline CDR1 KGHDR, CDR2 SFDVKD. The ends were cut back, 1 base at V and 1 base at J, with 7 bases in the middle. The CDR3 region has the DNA TGTGCCACCAGTGATTTACTAGATTCCTACAATGAGCAGTTCTTC. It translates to CATSDLLDSYNEQFF.

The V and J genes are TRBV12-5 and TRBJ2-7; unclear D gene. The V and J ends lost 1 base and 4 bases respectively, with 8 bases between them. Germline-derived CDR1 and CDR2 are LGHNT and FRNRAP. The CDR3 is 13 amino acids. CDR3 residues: CASGLGPQYEQYF. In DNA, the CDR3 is TGTGCTAGTGGTTTGGGCCCGCAATACGAGCAGTACTTC. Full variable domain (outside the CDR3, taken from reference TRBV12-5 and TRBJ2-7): DARVTQTPRHKVTEMGQEVTMRCQPILGHNTVFWYRQTMMQGLELLAYFRNRAPLDDSGMPKDRFSAEMPDATLATLKIQPSEPRDSAVYFCASGLGPQYEQYFGPGTRLTVT.

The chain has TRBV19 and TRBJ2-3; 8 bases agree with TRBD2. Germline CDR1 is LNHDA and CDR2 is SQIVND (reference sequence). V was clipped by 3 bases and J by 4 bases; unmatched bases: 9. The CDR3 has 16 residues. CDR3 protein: CASSMLSGSWADTQYF. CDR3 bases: TGTGCCAGTAGTATGCTGAGCGGGAGTTGGGCAGATACGCAGTATTTT. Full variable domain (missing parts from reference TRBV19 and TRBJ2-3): DGGITQSPKYLFRKEGQNVTLSCEQNLNHDAMYWYRQDPGQGLRLIYYSQIVNDFQKGDIAEGYSVSREKKESFPLTVTSAQKNPTAFYLCASSMLSGSWADTQYFGPGTRLTVL.

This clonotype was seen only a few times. Here the CDR3 reads CASSFSRGDNEQFF. Here the CDR3 DNA reads TGTGCCAGCAGCTTTTCGAGGGGGGATAATGAGCAGTTCTTC. The rearrangement links TRBV7-2 to TRBJ2-1; D tentatively reads TRBD1 or TRBD2 (6 bases each). Germline lookup yields CDR1 SGHTA and CDR2 FQGNSA. The CDR3 has 14 residues. V was shortened by 3 bases and J by 7 bases, with 13 bases between the two germline ends.

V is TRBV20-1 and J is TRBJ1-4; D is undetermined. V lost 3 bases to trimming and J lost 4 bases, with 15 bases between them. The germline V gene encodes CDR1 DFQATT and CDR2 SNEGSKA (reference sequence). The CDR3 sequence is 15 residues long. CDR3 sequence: CSARGIDGSNEKLFF. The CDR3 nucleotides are TGCAGTGCTAGGGGGATTGACGGAAGTAATGAAAAACTGTTTTTT.

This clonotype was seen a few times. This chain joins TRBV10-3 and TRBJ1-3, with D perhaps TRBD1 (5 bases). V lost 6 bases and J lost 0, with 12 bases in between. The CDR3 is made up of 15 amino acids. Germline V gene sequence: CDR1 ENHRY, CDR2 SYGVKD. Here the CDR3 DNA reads TGTGCCATCAGGACGACAGATATCTCTGGAAACACCATATATTTT. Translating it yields CAIRTTDISGNTIYF.

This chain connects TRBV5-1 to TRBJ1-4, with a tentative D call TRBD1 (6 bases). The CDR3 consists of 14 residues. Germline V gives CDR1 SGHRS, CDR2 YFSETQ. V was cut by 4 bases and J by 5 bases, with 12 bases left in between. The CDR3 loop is CASSPTGLNEKLFF. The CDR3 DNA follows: TGCGCCAGCAGCCCAACAGGGTTGAATGAAAAACTGTTTTTT.

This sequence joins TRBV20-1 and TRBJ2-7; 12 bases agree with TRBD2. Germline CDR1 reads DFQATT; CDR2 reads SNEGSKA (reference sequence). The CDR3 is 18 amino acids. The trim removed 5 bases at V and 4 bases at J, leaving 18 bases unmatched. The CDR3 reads CSAPPLAGGPEVIYEQYF. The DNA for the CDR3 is TGCAGTGCTCCCCCACTAGCGGGAGGCCCTGAAGTTATATACGAGCAGTACTTC.

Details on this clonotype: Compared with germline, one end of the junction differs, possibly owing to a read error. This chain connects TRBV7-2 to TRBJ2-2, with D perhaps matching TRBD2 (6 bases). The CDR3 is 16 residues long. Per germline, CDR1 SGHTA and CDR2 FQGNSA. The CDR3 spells CASSLAGGTVTGKLFF. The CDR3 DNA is TGTGCCAGCAGCTTAGCTGGTGGGACTGTGACCGGGAAGCTGTTTTTT.

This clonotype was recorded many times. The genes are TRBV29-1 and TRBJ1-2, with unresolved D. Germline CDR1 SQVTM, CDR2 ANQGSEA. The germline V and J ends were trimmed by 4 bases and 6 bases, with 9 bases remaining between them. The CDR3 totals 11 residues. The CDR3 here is CSVVDANGYTF. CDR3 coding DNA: TGCAGCGTTGTAGACGCGAATGGCTACACCTTC. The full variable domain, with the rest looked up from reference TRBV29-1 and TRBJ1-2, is SAVISQKPSRDICQRGTSLTIQCQVDSQVTMMFWYRQQPGQSLTLIATANQGSEATYESGFVIDKFPISRPNLTFSTLTVSNMSPEDSSIYLCSVVDANGYTFGSGTRLTVV.

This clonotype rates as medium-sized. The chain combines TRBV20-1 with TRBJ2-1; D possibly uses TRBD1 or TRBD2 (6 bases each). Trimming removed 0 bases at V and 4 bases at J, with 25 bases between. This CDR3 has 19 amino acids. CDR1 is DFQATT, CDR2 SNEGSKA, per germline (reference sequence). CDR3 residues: CSARDLGDSGARLYNEQFF. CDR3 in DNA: TGCAGTGCTAGAGATCTCGGAGACTCGGGGGCGCGACTGTACAATGAGCAGTTCTTC.

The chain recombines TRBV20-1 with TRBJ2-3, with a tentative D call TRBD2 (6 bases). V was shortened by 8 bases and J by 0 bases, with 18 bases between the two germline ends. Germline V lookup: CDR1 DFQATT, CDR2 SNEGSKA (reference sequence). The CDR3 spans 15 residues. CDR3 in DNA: TGCAGTCCACAGCCCCAAAGCGGGAGCACAGATACGCAGTATTTT. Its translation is CSPQPQSGSTDTQYF.

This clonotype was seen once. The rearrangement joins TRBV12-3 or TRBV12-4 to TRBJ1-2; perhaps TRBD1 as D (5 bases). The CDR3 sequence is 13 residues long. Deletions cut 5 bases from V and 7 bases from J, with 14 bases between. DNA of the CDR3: TGTGCCAGCAGTCGACAGCTTCCTACTGGCTACACCTTC. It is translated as CASSRQLPTGYTF.

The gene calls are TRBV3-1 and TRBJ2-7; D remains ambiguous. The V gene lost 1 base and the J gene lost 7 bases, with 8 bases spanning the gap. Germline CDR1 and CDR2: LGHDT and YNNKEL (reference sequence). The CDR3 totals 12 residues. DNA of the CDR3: TGTGCCAGCAGCCAAGGGCTAGTAGAGCAGTACTTC. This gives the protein CASSQGLVEQYF.

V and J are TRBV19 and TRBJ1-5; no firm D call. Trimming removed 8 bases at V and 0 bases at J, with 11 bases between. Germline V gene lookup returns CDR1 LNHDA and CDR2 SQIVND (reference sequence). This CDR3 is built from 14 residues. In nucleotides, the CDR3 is TGTGCCAGTCGGGAGACCCTTAGCAATCAGCCCCAGCATTTT. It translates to CASRETLSNQPQHF.

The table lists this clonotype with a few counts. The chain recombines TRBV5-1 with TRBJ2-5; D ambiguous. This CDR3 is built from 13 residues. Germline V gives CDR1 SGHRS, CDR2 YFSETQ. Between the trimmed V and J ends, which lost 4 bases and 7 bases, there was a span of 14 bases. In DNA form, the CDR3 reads TGCGCCAGCAGCAACCTTGGGGTGGGGACCCAGTACTTC. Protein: CASSNLGVGTQYF.